This T cell receptor beta chain was retrieved from a study of CXCR3-negative and CXCR3-positive naive CD8 T cells. Study-wide results and caveats: Because surface CD5 did not distinguish the naive subsets, TCR strength was inferred from TRB CDR3 properties. CXCR3-negative and CXCR3-positive naive cells shared comparable TRBV-TRBJ usage, but memory cells did not.

Germline CDR1 and CDR2: SGHRS and YFSETQ. The CDR3 has 14 amino acids. The method, 5' RACE with UMI labels, was used to prepare the TRB cDNA libraries. Reprocessing the 5' RACE reads, TCRdb reports a single entry for every CDR3 protein and omits DNA. The sample holds roughly 86,000 distinct CDR3 sequences. In regard to this clonotype: The antigen remains unidentified.

The clonotype originates from a human donor in good health. Some clones in this sample may be carry-over from other donors' samples. This chain connects TRBV5-1 to TRBJ1-5; TCRdb gives TRBD1 as the D gene, but with no DNA this cannot be confirmed. Sequences were obtained from naive CXCR3- CD8+ T cells from blood. Subset specified: CD45RO-CCR7+CD27+CD95- naive CD8+ T cells lacking CXCR3 (TNR3-). CDR3: CASSLGGGGRPQHF.